Each of the 19 T cell receptor beta chains below was sequenced from the same sample in a study of blood T cell repertoires in COVID-19 (dated by TCRdb to 2018 to 2021). Libraries were made using the immunoSEQ multiplex PCR assay. This immuneACCESS table, as held by TCRdb, lists in-frame sequences with V and J called but not all clones. Of the missing ones, under half trace to an unresolved V gene in checked studies; the others have no known cause. For this sample the table gives roughly 340,000 clones, of which 91% were detected only once. The top ten clones comprise less than 3.5% of the sample. Sequencing was carried out using peripheral blood. The source of these receptors is a woman under 30 who had recovered from COVID-19.

J is TRBJ2-7 and V is TRBV14; 7 bases agree with TRBD2. CDR3 length: 15 residues. In germline, CDR1 is SGHDN, CDR2 FVKESK. Trimming at V came to 7 bases and at J to 2 bases, leaving 11 bases not matched to a gene. CDR3 DNA: TGTGCCAGCAAAGAGGGCGGGAGAATCCCCTACGAGCAGTACGTC. Protein product: CASKEGGRIPYEQYV.

The rearrangement joins TRBV10-3 to TRBJ1-6; D not resolved. Trimming took 2 bases from V and 4 from J, leaving 3 bases between them. The CDR3 runs to 13 residues. Germline loops: CDR1 ENHRY, CDR2 SYGVKD. The chain's CDR3 is CAISETYNSPLHF. CDR3 in DNA: TGTGCCATCAGTGAGACATATAATTCACCCCTCCACTTT.

This rearrangement joins TRBV7-8 to TRBJ2-1; 8 bases are a match to TRBD2. Per germline, CDR1 SGHVS and CDR2 FQNEAQ. The CDR3 covers 15 residues. V gave up 4 bases and J gave up 2 bases; unmatched junction bases: 4. The CDR3 region is CASSSSGQAYNEQFF. For the CDR3, the DNA is TGTGCCAGCAGCTCTAGCGGGCAGGCCTACAATGAGCAGTTCTTC.

V and J are TRBV2 and TRBJ2-3; 7 positions match TRBD1. CDR3 length equals 15 residues. From germline, CDR1 is SNHLY and CDR2 FYNNEI. J gave up 0 bases and V 4 bases, and 4 bases lay outside the gene matches. The CDR3 DNA reads as TGTGCCAGCAGTGGACAGGGTTTTAGCACAGATACGCAGTATTTT. Protein product: CASSGQGFSTDTQYF.

This chain connects TRBV11-3 to TRBJ1-1, with 9 bases matching TRBD1. Trimming at V came to 7 bases and at J to 1 base, leaving 4 bases not matched to a gene. Germline assignment: CDR1 SGHNT and CDR2 YENEEA. The CDR3 is 14 amino acids. This CDR3 is CASTKTGGNTEAFF. The CDR3 DNA follows: TGTGCCAGCACCAAGACAGGGGGGAACACTGAAGCTTTCTTT.

The chain carries TRBV2 and TRBJ1-5; D uncertain. This CDR3 spans 14 amino acids. Germline V gives CDR1 SNHLY, CDR2 FYNNEI. Trimming cost V 5 bases and J 10 bases, with 18 bases left between them. The CDR3 loop is CASSTRASGLPQHF. The DNA of the CDR3 is TGTGCCAGCAGTACTAGGGCCTCGGGATTACCCCAGCATTTT.

With regard to this clone: The identical CDR3 is also encoded by other nucleotide sequences in the sample. The V call is TRBV19, the J call TRBJ2-3; D remains ambiguous. V was cut by 1 base and J by 0 bases, with 8 bases left in between. The germline V gene encodes CDR1 LNHDA and CDR2 SQIVND (reference sequence). The CDR3 has 15 residues. The CDR3 nucleotides read TGTGCCAGTAGTATAGGCGGAACTAGCACAGATACGCAGTATTTT. It yields the protein CASSIGGTSTDTQYF.

This chain connects TRBV7-2 to TRBJ2-7; 7 nucleotides align to TRBD2. Trimming removed 5 bases from V and 0 bases from J; junction bases left unmatched: 7. CDR3 length: 15 residues. The germline gives CDR1 SGHTA, CDR2 FQGNSA. CDR3 in DNA: TGTGCCAGCAGCATAATGGGAGGGAGCTCCTACGAGCAGTACGTC. It specifies CASSIMGGSSYEQYV.

The rearrangement uses TRBV7-9 and TRBJ2-5; TRBD2 agrees at 11 bases. V shed 2 bases, J shed 5 bases, and the junction held 7 bases outside the gene matches. The CDR3 totals 16 residues. CDR1 SEHNR and CDR2 FQNEAQ come from the germline V gene (reference sequence). The CDR3 DNA reads TGTGCCAGCAGCTTATTACTAGCGGGAGAGTGGGAGACCCAGTACTTC. Residues: CASSLLLAGEWETQYF. The full variable domain, its missing parts supplied by reference TRBV7-9 and TRBJ2-5, is DTGVSQNPRHKITKRGQNVTFRCDPISEHNRLYWYRQTLGQGPEFLTYFQNEAQLEKSRLLSDRFSAERPKGSFSTLEIQRTEQGDSAMYLCASSLLLAGEWETQYFGPGTRLLVL.

The V call is TRBV5-6, the J call TRBJ2-1, with TRBD2 identical over 10 bases. The CDR3 runs to 17 residues. Germline trimming cut 4 bases from V and 9 bases from J; bases unmatched to any gene: 16. Per germline, CDR1 SGHDT and CDR2 YYEEEE. CDR3 in amino acids: CASSAQGSSGSWGEQFF. The DNA for the CDR3 is TGTGCCAGCAGCGCCCAGGGCTCTAGCGGGAGTTGGGGTGAGCAGTTCTTC.

V is TRBV7-2 and J is TRBJ1-3, with no clear D. V shed 2 bases and J shed 8 bases, with 4 bases lying between them. The germline gives CDR1 SGHTA, CDR2 FQGNSA. CDR3 length: 11 amino acids. In nucleotides, the CDR3 is TGTGCCAGCAGCTTATATGACACCATATATTTT. It specifies CASSLYDTIYF.

The chain has TRBV2 and TRBJ2-7; the match to TRBD2 covers 10 bases. The CDR3 loop spans 17 amino acids. The V gene's germline CDR1 is SNHLY and CDR2 FYNNEI. V lost 0 bases, J lost 6 bases, and 11 bases stayed unmatched. Here the CDR3 reads CASSEALAGAGRGEQYV. CDR3 nucleotide sequence: TGTGCCAGCAGTGAAGCGCTAGCGGGAGCCGGTAGGGGCGAGCAGTACGTC.

This clone was seen just once. The V call is TRBV5-5, the J call TRBJ2-1; D not resolved. CDR1 and CDR2 (germline): SGHKS, YYEKEE (reference sequence). This CDR3 region has 13 residues. V was clipped by 6 bases and J by 6 bases, with 13 bases between them. The CDR3 DNA reads as TGTGCCAGCACCCGATCGCCCGGCAATGAGCAGTTCTTC. It codes for CASTRSPGNEQFF.

The sample holds one count of this clone. The chain recombines TRBV27 with TRBJ1-1; the match to TRBD1 covers 9 bases. V was clipped by 3 bases and J by 7 bases; unmatched bases: 3. The CDR3 runs to 13 residues. Germline values: CDR1 MNHEY, CDR2 SMNVEV (reference sequence). The CDR3 reads CASSFRQGGEAFF. For the CDR3, the DNA is TGTGCCAGCAGTTTTCGACAGGGGGGTGAAGCTTTCTTT.

The V and J genes are TRBV6-1 and TRBJ2-1; possible D gene TRBD1, 6 bases. CDR1 is MNHNS and CDR2 is SASEGT in the germline V gene. The CDR3 consists of 16 residues. The V gene lost 4 bases and the J gene lost 10 bases, with 23 bases spanning the gap. The CDR3, as DNA: TGTGCCAGCAGTGCCGACCACAGGGTTCGAGGGAAGGAGCAGTTCTTC. It is translated as CASSADHRVRGKEQFF.

V gene TRBV5-1 combines with J gene TRBJ2-1; tentative D call: TRBD2 (5 bases). CDR3 length: 11 amino acids. V lost 0 bases to trimming and J lost 10 bases, with 5 bases between them. Germline V lookup: CDR1 SGHRS, CDR2 YFSETQ. CDR3 sequence: CASSLGEEQFF. As DNA, the CDR3 is TGCGCCAGCAGCTTGGGGGAGGAGCAGTTCTTC.

The chain employs TRBV11-2 and TRBJ1-1; D is ambiguous. Trimming removed 7 bases from V and 2 bases from J, with 5 bases in between. This CDR3 has 11 amino acids. CDR1 is SGHAT, CDR2 FQNNGV, per germline. For the CDR3, the DNA is TGTGCCAGCACCGTTAACACTGAAGCTTTCTTT. Translated: CASTVNTEAFF.

The chain has TRBV12-3 or TRBV12-4 and TRBJ2-1; 10 bases agree with TRBD1. Germline trimming cut 4 bases from V and 7 bases from J; bases unmatched to any gene: 1. The CDR3 runs 13 residues. The CDR3 coding sequence is TGTGCCAGCAGTTGGGACAGGGGTAATGAGCAGTTCTTC. Its protein product is CASSWDRGNEQFF.

This clone was detected a few times. This chain connects TRBV30 to TRBJ1-2; TRBD1 matches 9 bases. V shed 3 bases, J shed 3 bases, and the junction held 5 bases outside the gene matches. Per the germline V gene, CDR1 is GTSNPN and CDR2 is SVGIG (reference sequence). This CDR3 is 14 amino acids long. CDR3: CAWRIRTGDYGYTF. For the CDR3, the DNA is TGTGCCTGGAGAATCCGGACAGGGGACTATGGCTACACCTTC.